A single sample is the source of the 10 T cell receptor beta chains below, sequenced in a study of blood T cell repertoires in COVID-19. Assay used: immunoSEQ multiplex PCR; TCRdb lists only in-frame clones, some missing. The profile shows roughly 230,000 clones, around 83% of them singletons. Sequencing was performed on peripheral blood. Receptors were obtained from a middle-aged man with active or convalescent COVID-19.

This sequence joins TRBV7-8 and TRBJ1-2, with D perhaps matching TRBD1 (6 bases). Looked up from germline, CDR1 is SGHVS and CDR2 is FQNEAQ. The CDR3 contains 14 residues. Trimming left V 5 bases short and J 4 bases short, with 14 bases between. This CDR3 is CASSPSGGGYGYTF. As DNA, the CDR3 is TGTGCCAGCAGCCCCTCGGGAGGGGGCTATGGCTACACCTTC.

The chain uses TRBV5-4 and TRBJ2-7, with 9 nucleotides matching TRBD1. The germline gives CDR1 SGHNT, CDR2 YYREEE (reference sequence). CDR3 size: 15 residues. V shed 0 bases, J shed 2 bases, and the junction held 3 bases outside the gene matches. The CDR3 sequence is CASSLETGGPYEQYF. The DNA for the CDR3 is TGTGCCAGCAGCTTGGAGACAGGGGGTCCCTACGAGCAGTACTTC.

The chain carries TRBV24-1 and TRBJ2-2, with D possibly being TRBD2 (5 bases). Germline V gene data show CDR1 as KGHDR and CDR2 as SFDVKD. Trimming left V 4 bases short and J 5 bases short, with 16 bases between. The CDR3 is made up of 16 amino acids. This CDR3 is CATSDPTRVGTGELFF. CDR3 in DNA: TGTGCCACCAGTGACCCCACTAGAGTTGGGACCGGGGAGCTGTTTTTT.

The chain is built from TRBV2 and TRBJ1-4, with D unresolved. This CDR3 contains 16 residues. Germline values: CDR1 SNHLY, CDR2 FYNNEI. The ends were cut back, 9 bases at V and 1 base at J, with 18 bases in the middle. The CDR3 loop reads CASRLGSSGTNEKLFF. CDR3 coding DNA: TGTGCCAGTCGTTTGGGCTCTTCAGGAACTAATGAAAAACTGTTTTTT.

V is TRBV4-1 and J is TRBJ1-2; maybe TRBD1 (6 bases). In germline, CDR1 is MGHRA, CDR2 YSYEKL. CDR3 size: 15 residues. Trimming shortened V by 6 bases and J by 4 bases, and 18 bases separated the two germline ends. The CDR3 nucleotides read TGCGCCAGCAGTCGCCAGTCGACAGGAGGCTATGGCTACACCTTC. Its translation is CASSRQSTGGYGYTF.

This chain links TRBV11-2 with TRBJ1-1; no firm D call. CDR3 length: 14 residues. Germline V gene data show CDR1 as SGHAT and CDR2 as FQNNGV. Trimming took 3 bases from V and 10 from J, leaving 18 bases between them. CDR3 bases: TGTGCCAGCAGCTTCGCAGACTCTTCTGGATTAGCTTTCTTT. Amino acids: CASSFADSSGLAFF.

The CDR3 is CASTNGGHTGELFF. In nucleotides, the CDR3 is TGTGCCAGTACCAACGGGGGTCACACCGGGGAGCTGTTTTTT. This rearrangement joins TRBV19 to TRBJ2-2; tentatively, D is TRBD2 (6 bases). Trimming took 7 bases from V and 3 from J, leaving 12 bases between them. CDR3 length: 14 amino acids. Per the germline V gene, CDR1 is LNHDA and CDR2 is SQIVND (reference sequence).

This clone came up a few times. This chain links TRBV28 with TRBJ2-7, with a weak D call TRBD2 (6 bases). The CDR3 runs to 13 residues. V lost 1 base, J lost 7 bases, and 11 bases lay in between. Germline values: CDR1 MDHEN, CDR2 SYDVKM. CDR3 in amino acids: CASSLSGVVEQYF. In DNA, the CDR3 is TGTGCCAGCAGTTTATCGGGGGTCGTGGAGCAGTACTTC.

The chain combines TRBV6-5 with TRBJ1-1, with a weak D call TRBD1 (6 bases). V lost 6 bases, J lost 2 bases, and 13 bases lay in between. Germline-derived CDR1 and CDR2 are MNHEY and SVGAGI. This CDR3 spans 14 amino acids. CDR3 DNA sequence: TGTGCCAGCAGACCCGGGACATTAAACACTGAAGCTTTCTTT. Residues: CASRPGTLNTEAFF.

CDR3 bases: TGTGCCAGCACTCGGAGGAGGGGCAGGCCTTCGGCAACTAATGAAAAACTGTTTTTT. Amino acids: CASTRRRGRPSATNEKLFF. The chain couples TRBV28 to TRBJ1-4; the D gene is possibly TRBD1 (5 bases). Between the trimmed V and J ends, which lost 7 bases and 0 bases, there was a span of 24 bases. Looked up from germline, CDR1 is MDHEN and CDR2 is SYDVKM. The CDR3 spans 19 residues.